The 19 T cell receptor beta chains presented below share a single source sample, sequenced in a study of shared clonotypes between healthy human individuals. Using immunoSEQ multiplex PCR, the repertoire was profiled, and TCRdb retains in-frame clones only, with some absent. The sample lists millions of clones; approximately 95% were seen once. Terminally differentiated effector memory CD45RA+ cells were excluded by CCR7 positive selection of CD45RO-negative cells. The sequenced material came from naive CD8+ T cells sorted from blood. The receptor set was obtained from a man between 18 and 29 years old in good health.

The CDR3 loop reads CASAQTYYNEQFF. Here the CDR3 DNA reads TGTGCTAGTGCCCAAACTTATTACAATGAGCAGTTCTTC. The rearrangement links TRBV12-5 to TRBJ2-1; D is unclear. The CDR3 spans 13 residues. Germline V lookup: CDR1 LGHNT, CDR2 FRNRAP. V lost 7 bases and J lost 4, with 11 bases in between.

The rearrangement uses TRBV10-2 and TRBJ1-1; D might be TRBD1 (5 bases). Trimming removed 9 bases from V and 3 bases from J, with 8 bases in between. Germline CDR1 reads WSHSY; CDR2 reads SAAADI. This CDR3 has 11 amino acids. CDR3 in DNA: TGCGCCAGTACGGGGGACACTGAAGCTTTCTTT. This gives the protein CASTGDTEAFF.

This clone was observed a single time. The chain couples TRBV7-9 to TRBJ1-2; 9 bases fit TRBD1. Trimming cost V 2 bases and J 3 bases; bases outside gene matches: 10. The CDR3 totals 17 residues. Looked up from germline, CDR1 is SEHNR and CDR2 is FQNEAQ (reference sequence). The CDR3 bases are TGTGCCAGCAGCTTATCATCCGGGGACAGGGTTGACTATGGCTACACCTTC. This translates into CASSLSSGDRVDYGYTF.

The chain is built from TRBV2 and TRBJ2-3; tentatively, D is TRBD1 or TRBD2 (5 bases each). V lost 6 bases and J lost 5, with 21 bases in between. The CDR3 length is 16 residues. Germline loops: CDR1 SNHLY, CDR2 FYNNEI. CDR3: CASRFPGPLDIDTQYF. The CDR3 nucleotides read TGTGCCAGCAGATTCCCGGGACCCTTAGACATAGATACGCAGTATTTT. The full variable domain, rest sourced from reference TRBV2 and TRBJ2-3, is EPEVTQTPSHQVTQMGQEVILRCVPISNHLYFYWYRQILGQKVEFLVSFYNNEISEKSEIFDDQFSVERPDGSNFTLKIRSTKLEDSAMYFCASRFPGPLDIDTQYFGPGTRLTVL.

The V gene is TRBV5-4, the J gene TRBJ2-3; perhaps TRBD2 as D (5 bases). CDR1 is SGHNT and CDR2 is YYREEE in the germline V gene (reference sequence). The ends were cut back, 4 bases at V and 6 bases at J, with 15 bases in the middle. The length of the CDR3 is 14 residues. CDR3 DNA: TGTGCCAGCAGCCCTCTCCCGATAGCGGATACGCAGTATTTT. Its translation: CASSPLPIADTQYF.

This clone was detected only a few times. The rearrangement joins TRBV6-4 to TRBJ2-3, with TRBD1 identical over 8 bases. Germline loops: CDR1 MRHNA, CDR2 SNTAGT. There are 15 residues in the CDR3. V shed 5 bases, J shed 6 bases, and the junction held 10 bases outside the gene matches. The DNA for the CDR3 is TGTGCCAGCAGTCCCCGTAGGACAGGGAGGGATACGCAGTATTTT. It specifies CASSPRRTGRDTQYF.

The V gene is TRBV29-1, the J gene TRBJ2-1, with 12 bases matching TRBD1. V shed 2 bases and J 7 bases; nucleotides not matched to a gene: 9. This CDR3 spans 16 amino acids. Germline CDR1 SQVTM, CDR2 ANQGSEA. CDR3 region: CSVELYWDRGLNEQFF. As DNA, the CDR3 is TGCAGCGTTGAACTTTATTGGGACAGGGGGCTTAATGAGCAGTTCTTC.

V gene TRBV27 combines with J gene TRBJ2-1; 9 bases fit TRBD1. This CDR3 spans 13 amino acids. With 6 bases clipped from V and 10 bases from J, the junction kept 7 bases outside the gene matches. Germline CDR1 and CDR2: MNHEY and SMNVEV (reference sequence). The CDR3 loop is CASSWDRAKEQFF. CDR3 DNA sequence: TGTGCCAGCAGCTGGGACAGGGCAAAAGAGCAGTTCTTC.

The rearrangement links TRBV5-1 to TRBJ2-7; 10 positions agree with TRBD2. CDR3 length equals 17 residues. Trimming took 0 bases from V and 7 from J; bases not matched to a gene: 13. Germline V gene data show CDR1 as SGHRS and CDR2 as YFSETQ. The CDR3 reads CASSLGPSGGQGGEQYF. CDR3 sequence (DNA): TGCGCCAGCAGCTTGGGTCCTAGCGGGGGCCAAGGTGGGGAGCAGTACTTC.

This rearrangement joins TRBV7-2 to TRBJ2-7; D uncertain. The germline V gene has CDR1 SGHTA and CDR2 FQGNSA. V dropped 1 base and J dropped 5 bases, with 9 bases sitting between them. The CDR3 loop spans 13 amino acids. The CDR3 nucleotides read TGTGCCAGCAGCTTAGTGAGTGCCGACGAGCAGTACTTC. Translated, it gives CASSLVSADEQYF.

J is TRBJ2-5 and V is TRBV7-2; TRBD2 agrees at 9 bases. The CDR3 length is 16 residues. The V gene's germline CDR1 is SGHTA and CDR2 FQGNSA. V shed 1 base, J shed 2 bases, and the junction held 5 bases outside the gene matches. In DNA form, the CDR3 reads TGTGCCAGCAGCTTAGGGGCGACTAGCGGTCAAGAGACCCAGTACTTC. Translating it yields CASSLGATSGQETQYF.

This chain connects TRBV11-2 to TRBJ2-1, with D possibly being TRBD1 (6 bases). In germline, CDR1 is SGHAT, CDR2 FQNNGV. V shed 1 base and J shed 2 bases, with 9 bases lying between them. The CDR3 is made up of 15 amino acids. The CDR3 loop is CASSLAQGAYNEQFF. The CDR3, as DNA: TGTGCCAGCAGCTTAGCACAGGGAGCCTACAATGAGCAGTTCTTC.

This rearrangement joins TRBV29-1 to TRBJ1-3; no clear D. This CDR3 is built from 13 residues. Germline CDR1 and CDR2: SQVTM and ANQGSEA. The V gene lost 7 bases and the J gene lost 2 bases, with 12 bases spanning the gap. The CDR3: CSANPVTGNTIYF. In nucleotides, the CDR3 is TGCAGCGCCAACCCGGTAACTGGAAACACCATATATTTT.

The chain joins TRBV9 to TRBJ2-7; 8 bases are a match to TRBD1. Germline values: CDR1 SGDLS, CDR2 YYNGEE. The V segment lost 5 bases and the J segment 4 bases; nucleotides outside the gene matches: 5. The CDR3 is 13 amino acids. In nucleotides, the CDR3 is TGTGCCAGCAGTGCAGGGGGCATATACGAGCAGTACTTC. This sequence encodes CASSAGGIYEQYF.

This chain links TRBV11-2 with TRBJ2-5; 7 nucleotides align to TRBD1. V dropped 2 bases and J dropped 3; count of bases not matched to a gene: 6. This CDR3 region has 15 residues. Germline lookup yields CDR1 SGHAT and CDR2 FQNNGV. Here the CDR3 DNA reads TGTGCCAGCAGCTTATTCTTCACAGGGGAAGAGACCCAGTACTTC. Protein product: CASSLFFTGEETQYF.

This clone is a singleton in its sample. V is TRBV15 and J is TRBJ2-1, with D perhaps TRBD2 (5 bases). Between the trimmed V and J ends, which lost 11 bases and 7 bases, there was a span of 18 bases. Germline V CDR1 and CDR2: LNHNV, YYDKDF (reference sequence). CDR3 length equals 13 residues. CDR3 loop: CAARDNTRNEQFF. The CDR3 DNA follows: TGTGCCGCCCGGGATAACACACGGAATGAGCAGTTCTTC.

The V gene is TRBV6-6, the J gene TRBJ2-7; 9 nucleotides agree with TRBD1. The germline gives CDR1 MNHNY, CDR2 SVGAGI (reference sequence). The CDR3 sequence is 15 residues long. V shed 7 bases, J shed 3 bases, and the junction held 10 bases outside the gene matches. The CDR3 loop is CASIPDRGSRYEQYF. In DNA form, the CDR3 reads TGTGCCAGCATTCCGGACAGGGGCTCCCGCTACGAGCAGTACTTC.

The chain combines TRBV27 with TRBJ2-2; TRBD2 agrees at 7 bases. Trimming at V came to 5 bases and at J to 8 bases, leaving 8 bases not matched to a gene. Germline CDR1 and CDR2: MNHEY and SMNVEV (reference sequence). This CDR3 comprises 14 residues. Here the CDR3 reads CASSPTSPRGELFF. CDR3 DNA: TGTGCCAGCAGTCCGACTAGCCCGAGGGGGGAGCTGTTTTTT.

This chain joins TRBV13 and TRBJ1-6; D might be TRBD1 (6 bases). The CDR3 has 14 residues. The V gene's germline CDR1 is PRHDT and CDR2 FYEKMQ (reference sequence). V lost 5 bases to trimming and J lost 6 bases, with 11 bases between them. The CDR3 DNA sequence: TGTGCCAGCAGCCCGGGACATGGTAATTCACCCCTCCACTTT. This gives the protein CASSPGHGNSPLHF.